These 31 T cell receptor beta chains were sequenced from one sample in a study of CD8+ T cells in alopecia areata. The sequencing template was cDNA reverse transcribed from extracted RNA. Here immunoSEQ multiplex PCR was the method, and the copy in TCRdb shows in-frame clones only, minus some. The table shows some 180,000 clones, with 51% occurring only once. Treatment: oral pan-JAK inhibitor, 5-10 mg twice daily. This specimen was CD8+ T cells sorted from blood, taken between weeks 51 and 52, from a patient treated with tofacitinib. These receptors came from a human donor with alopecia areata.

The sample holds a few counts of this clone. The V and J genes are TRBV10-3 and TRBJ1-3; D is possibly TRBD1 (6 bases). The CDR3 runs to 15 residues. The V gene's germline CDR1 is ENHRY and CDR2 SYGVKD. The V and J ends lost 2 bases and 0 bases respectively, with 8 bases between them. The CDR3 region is CAISEGQNSGNTIYF. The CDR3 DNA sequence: TGTGCCATCAGTGAGGGACAGAACTCTGGAAACACCATATATTTT.

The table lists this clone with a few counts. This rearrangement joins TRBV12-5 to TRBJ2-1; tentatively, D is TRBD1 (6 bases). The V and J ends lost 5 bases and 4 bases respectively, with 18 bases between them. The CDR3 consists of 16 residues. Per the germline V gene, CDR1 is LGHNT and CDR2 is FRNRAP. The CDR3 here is CASGLGTPLPYNEQFF. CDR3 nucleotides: TGTGCTAGTGGTCTCGGGACACCCCTACCTTACAATGAGCAGTTCTTC. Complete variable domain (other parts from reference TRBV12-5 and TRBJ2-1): DARVTQTPRHKVTEMGQEVTMRCQPILGHNTVFWYRQTMMQGLELLAYFRNRAPLDDSGMPKDRFSAEMPDATLATLKIQPSEPRDSAVYFCASGLGTPLPYNEQFFGPGTRLTVL.

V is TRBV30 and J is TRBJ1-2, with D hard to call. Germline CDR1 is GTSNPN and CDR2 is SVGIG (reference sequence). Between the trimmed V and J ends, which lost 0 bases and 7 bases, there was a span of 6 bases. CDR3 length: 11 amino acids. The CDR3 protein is CAWSVISGYTF. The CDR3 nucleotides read TGTGCCTGGAGTGTAATATCTGGCTACACCTTC.

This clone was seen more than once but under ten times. The CDR3 nucleotides are TGTGCCAGCAGCTCACCAAAGGACAGTTCCCAGTACTTC. Protein: CASSSPKDSSQYF. The V call is TRBV7-9, the J call TRBJ2-5; possibly TRBD1 for D (6 bases). V was pared by 4 bases and J by 9 bases, with 15 bases between. The CDR3 has 13 residues. Germline V gene sequence: CDR1 SEHNR, CDR2 FQNEAQ (reference sequence).

The CDR3: CASSQDRETSRGGEQFF. For the CDR3, the DNA is TGCGCCAGCAGCCAAGATCGTGAGACTAGCAGGGGTGGTGAGCAGTTCTTC. The V and J genes are TRBV4-3 and TRBJ2-1, with D tentatively TRBD2 (7 bases). Trimming stripped 0 bases from V and 9 bases from J, with 21 bases between. Looked up from germline, CDR1 is LGHNA and CDR2 is YSLEER. This CDR3 has 17 residues.

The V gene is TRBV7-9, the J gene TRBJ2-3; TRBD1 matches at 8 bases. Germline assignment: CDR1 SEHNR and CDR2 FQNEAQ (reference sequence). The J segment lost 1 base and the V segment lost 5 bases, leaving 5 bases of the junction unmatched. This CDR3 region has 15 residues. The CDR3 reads CASSPEDRGTDTQYF. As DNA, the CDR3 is TGTGCCAGCAGCCCTGAGGACAGGGGCACAGATACGCAGTATTTT.

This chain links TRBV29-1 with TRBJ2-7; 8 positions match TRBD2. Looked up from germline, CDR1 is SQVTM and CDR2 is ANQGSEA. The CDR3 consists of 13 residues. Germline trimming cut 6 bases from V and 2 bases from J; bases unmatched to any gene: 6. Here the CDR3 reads CSVSGGETYEQYF. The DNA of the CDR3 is TGCAGCGTCAGCGGGGGCGAAACCTACGAGCAGTACTTC.

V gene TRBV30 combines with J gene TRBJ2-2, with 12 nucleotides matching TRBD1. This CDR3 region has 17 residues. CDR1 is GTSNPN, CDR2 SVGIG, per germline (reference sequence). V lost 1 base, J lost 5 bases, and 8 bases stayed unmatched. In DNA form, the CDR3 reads TGTGCCTGGAGTGATACCCCGGGACAGGGGGCTACCGGGGAGCTGTTTTTT. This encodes CAWSDTPGQGATGELFF.

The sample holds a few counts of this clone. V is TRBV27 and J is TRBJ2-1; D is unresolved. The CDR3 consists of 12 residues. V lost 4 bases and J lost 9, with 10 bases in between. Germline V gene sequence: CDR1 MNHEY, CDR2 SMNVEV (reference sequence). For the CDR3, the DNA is TGTGCCAGCAGTTCCCAAGGCGGTGAGCAGTTCTTC. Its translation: CASSSQGGEQFF.

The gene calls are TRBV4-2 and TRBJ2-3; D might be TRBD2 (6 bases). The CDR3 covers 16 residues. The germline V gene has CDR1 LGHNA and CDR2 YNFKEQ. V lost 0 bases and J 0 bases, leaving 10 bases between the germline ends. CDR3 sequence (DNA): TGTGCCAGCAGCCAAGAGGGGCGGGGTAGCACAGATACGCAGTATTTT. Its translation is CASSQEGRGSTDTQYF.

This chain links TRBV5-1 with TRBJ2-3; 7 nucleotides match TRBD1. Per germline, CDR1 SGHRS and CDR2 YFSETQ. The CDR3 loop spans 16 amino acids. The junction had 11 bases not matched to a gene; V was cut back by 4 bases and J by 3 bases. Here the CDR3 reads CASSHGTEQRTDTQYF. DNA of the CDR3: TGCGCCAGCAGCCATGGGACAGAACAGCGGACAGATACGCAGTATTTT.

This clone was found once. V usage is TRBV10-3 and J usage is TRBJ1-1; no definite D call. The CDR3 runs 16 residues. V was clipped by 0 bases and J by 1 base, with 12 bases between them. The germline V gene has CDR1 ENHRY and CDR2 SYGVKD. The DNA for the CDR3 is TGTGCCATCAGTGAGTCGAGTCTGGCGGGGAACACTGAAGCTTTCTTT. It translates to CAISESSLAGNTEAFF.

CDR3 nucleotides: TGCGCCAGCAGCTACCGGGACAGCGGCCGCTATGGCTACACCTTC. Translated, it gives CASSYRDSGRYGYTF. This rearrangement joins TRBV4-1 to TRBJ1-2; 7 positions agree with TRBD1. CDR3 length: 15 residues. V gave up 5 bases and J gave up 4 bases; unmatched junction bases: 10. Germline CDR1 reads MGHRA; CDR2 reads YSYEKL.

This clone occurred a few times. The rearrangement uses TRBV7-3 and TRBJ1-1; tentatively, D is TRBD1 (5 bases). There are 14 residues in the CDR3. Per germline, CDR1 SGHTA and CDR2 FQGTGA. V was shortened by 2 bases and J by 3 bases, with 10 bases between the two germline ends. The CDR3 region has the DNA TGTGCCAGCAGCTTAGGGGGAGGGGACACTGAAGCTTTCTTT. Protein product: CASSLGGGDTEAFF.

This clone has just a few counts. In DNA form, the CDR3 reads TGTGCCAGCAGCTCTAAGTTGAACACTGAAGCTTTCTTT. Its translation: CASSSKLNTEAFF. The chain joins TRBV7-9 to TRBJ1-1; D uncertain. Germline-derived CDR1 and CDR2 are SEHNR and FQNEAQ (reference sequence). The CDR3 covers 13 residues. V shed 4 bases and J shed 0 bases, with 6 bases lying between them.

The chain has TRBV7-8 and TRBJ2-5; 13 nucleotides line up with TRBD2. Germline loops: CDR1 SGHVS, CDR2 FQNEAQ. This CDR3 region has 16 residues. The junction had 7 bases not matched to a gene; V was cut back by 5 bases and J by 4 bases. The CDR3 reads CASSQLAGGPRETQYF. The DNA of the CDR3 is TGTGCCAGCAGCCAACTAGCGGGGGGGCCGCGAGAGACCCAGTACTTC.

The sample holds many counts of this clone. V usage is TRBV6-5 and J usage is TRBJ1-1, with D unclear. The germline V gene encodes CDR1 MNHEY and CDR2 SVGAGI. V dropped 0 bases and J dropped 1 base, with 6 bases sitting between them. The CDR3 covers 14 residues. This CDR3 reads CASSYSWGNTEAFF. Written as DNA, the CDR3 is TGTGCCAGCAGTTACTCATGGGGGAACACTGAAGCTTTCTTT.

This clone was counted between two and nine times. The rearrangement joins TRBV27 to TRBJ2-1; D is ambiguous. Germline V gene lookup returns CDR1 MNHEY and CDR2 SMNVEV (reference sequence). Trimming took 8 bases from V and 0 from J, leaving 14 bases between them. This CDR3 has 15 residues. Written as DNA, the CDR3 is TGTGCCAGCGGACCGGGTCTGAGCTCCTACAATGAGCAGTTCTTC. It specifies CASGPGLSSYNEQFF.

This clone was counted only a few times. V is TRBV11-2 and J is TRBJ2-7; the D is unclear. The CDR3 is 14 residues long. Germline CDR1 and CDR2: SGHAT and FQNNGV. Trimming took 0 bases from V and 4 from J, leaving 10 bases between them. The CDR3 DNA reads TGTGCCAGCAGCTTAGACAGCAGGCGGTACGAGCAGTACTTC. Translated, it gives CASSLDSRRYEQYF.

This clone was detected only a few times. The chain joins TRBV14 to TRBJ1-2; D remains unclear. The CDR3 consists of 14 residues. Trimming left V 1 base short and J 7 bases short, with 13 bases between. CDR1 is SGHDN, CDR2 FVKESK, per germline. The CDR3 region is CASSQGGLLGGYTF. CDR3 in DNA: TGTGCCAGCAGCCAAGGAGGACTCCTCGGTGGCTACACCTTC.

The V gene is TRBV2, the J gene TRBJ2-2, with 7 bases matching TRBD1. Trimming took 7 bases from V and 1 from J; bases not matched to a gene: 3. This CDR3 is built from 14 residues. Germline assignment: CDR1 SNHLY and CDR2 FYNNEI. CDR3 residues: CASIGTENTGELFF. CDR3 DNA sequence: TGTGCCAGCATTGGGACAGAGAACACCGGGGAGCTGTTTTTT. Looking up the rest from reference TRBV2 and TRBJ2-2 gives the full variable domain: EPEVTQTPSHQVTQMGQEVILRCVPISNHLYFYWYRQILGQKVEFLVSFYNNEISEKSEIFDDQFSVERPDGSNFTLKIRSTKLEDSAMYFCASIGTENTGELFFGEGSRLTVL.

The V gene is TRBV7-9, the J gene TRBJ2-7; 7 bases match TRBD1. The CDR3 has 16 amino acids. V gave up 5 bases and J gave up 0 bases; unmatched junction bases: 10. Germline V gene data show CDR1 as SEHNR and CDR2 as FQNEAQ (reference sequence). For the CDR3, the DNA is TGTGCCAGCAGCCCCCGGCCGGGACAGAGCTCCTACGAGCAGTACTTC. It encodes CASSPRPGQSSYEQYF.

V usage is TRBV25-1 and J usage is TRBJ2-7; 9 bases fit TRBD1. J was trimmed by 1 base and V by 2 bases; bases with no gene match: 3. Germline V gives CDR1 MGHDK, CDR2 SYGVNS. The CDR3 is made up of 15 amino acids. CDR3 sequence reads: CASSEMTGGSYEQYF. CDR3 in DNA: TGTGCCAGCAGTGAAATGACAGGGGGGTCCTACGAGCAGTACTTC.

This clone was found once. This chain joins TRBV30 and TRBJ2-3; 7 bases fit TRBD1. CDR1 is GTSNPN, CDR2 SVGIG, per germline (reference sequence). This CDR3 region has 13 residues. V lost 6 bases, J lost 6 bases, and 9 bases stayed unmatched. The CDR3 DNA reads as TGTGCCTGCAACGTCGCAGGGGGTGATACGCAGTATTTT. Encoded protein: CACNVAGGDTQYF.

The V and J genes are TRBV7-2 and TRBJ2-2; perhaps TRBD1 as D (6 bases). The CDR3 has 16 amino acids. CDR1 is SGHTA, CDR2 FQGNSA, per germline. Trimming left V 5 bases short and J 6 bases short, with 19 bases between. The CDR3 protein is CASSPRKGAGAGELFF. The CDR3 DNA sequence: TGTGCCAGCAGCCCCCGAAAGGGAGCAGGGGCCGGGGAGCTGTTTTTT.

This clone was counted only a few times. This chain's CDR3 is CASSPDLSSPLHF. The CDR3 coding sequence is TGTGCCAGCAGCCCCGACTTGAGTTCACCCCTCCACTTT. The V call is TRBV5-6, the J call TRBJ1-6; D remains unclear. Trimming took 4 bases from V and 9 from J, leaving 11 bases between them. Per the germline V gene, CDR1 is SGHDT and CDR2 is YYEEEE. The CDR3 is 13 residues long.

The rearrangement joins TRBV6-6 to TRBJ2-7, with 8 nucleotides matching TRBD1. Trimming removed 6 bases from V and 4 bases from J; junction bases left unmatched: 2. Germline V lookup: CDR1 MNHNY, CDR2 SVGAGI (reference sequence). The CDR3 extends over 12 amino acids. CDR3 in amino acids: CASSNRGYEQYF. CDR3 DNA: TGTGCCAGCAGCAACAGGGGGTACGAGCAGTACTTC.

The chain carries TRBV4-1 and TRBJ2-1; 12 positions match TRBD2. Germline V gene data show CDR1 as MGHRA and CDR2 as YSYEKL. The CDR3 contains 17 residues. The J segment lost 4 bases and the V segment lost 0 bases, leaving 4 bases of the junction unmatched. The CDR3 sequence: CASSQELAGGFYNEQFF. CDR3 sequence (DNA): TGCGCCAGCAGCCAAGAGCTAGCGGGGGGGTTTTACAATGAGCAGTTCTTC.

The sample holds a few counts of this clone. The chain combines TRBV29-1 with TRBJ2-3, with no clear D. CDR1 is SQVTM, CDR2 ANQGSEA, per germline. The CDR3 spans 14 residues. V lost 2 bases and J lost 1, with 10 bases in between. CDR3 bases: TGCAGCGTTGAATTGGGCGGAGGCACAGATACGCAGTATTTT. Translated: CSVELGGGTDTQYF.

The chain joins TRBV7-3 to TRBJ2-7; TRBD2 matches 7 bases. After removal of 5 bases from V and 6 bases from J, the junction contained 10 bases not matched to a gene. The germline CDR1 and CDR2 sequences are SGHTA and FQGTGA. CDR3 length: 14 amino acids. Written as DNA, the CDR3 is TGTGCCAGCAGCCCCTCCTTGGGGGGGACCGAGCAGTACTTC. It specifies CASSPSLGGTEQYF.

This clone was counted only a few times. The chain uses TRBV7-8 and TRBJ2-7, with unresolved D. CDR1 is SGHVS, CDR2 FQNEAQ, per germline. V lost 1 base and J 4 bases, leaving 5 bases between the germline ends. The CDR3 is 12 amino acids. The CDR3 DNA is TGTGCCAGCAGCTTAGACCCATACGAGCAGTACTTC. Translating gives CASSLDPYEQYF.